A single sample is the source of the 10 T cell receptor beta chains below, sequenced in a study of T cell responses to AZD1222 COVID-19 vaccine. Produced via immunoSEQ multiplex PCR; TCRdb's table is partial and in-frame only. The sample holds about 190,000 clones; over 80% are singletons and the top ten take about 1.2%. Sequencing was performed on peripheral blood, taken on day 0 of AZD1222 vaccination. The receptor source for this set is an adult in good health.

The chain joins TRBV7-3 to TRBJ2-3; D is undetermined. V was clipped by 6 bases and J by 0 bases, with 4 bases between them. The CDR3 has 12 residues. Germline CDR1 SGHTA, CDR2 FQGTGA. CDR3 bases: TGTGCCAGCAGGGACAGCACAGATACGCAGTATTTT. Its protein is CASRDSTDTQYF. The complete variable domain, with remaining parts taken from reference TRBV7-3 and TRBJ2-3, reads GAGVSQTPSNKVTEKGKYVELRCDPISGHTALYWYRQSLGQGPEFLIYFQGTGAADDSGLPNDRFFAVRPEGSVSTLKIQRTERGDSAVYLCASRDSTDTQYFGPGTRLTVL.

The rearrangement links TRBV5-5 to TRBJ1-1; TRBD1 matches 11 bases. Germline values: CDR1 SGHKS, CDR2 YYEKEE (reference sequence). The V segment lost 7 bases and the J segment 4 bases; nucleotides outside the gene matches: 6. The CDR3 runs 14 residues. The CDR3 here is CASGGGQGVTEAFF. The CDR3 DNA is TGTGCCAGCGGAGGGGGACAGGGGGTCACTGAAGCTTTCTTT.

This chain connects TRBV2 to TRBJ1-5, with a weak D call TRBD1 (5 bases). Trimming took 8 bases from V and 5 from J, leaving 16 bases between them. Germline V lookup: CDR1 SNHLY, CDR2 FYNNEI. This CDR3 contains 14 residues. The CDR3, as DNA: TGTGCCAGCGCCTATGGGGGTGGGGATCAGCCCCAGCATTTT. It codes for CASAYGGGDQPQHF. The complete variable domain, with remaining parts taken from reference TRBV2 and TRBJ1-5, reads EPEVTQTPSHQVTQMGQEVILRCVPISNHLYFYWYRQILGQKVEFLVSFYNNEISEKSEIFDDQFSVERPDGSNFTLKIRSTKLEDSAMYFCASAYGGGDQPQHFGDGTRLSIL.

The chain employs TRBV5-4 and TRBJ2-7; unclear D gene. V was cut by 0 bases and J by 4 bases, with 8 bases left in between. This CDR3 is 13 amino acids long. Germline V gene data show CDR1 as SGHNT and CDR2 as YYREEE (reference sequence). CDR3: CASSLDPGYEQYF. The DNA for the CDR3 is TGTGCCAGCAGCTTGGACCCAGGTTACGAGCAGTACTTC.

The chain joins TRBV7-9 to TRBJ1-2, with D perhaps matching TRBD1 (6 bases). Germline V CDR1 and CDR2: SEHNR, FQNEAQ (reference sequence). The CDR3 runs 15 residues. V was cut by 0 bases and J by 4 bases, with 12 bases left in between. For the CDR3, the DNA is TGTGCCAGCAGCTTAGCGGGGGCAGGCGGCTATGGCTACACCTTC. Encoded protein: CASSLAGAGGYGYTF.

V gene TRBV6-2 or TRBV6-3 combines with J gene TRBJ1-1, with D perhaps matching TRBD1 (6 bases). V was shortened by 4 bases and J by 3 bases, with 15 bases between the two germline ends. The germline CDR1 and CDR2 sequences are MNHEY and SVGEGT. The CDR3 has 15 amino acids. The CDR3 coding sequence is TGTGCCAGCAGTTTAGAAACAGGGTCCTACACTGAAGCTTTCTTT. This codes for CASSLETGSYTEAFF.

This rearrangement joins TRBV19 to TRBJ1-1; D is possibly TRBD1 (6 bases). From germline, CDR1 is LNHDA and CDR2 SQIVND (reference sequence). V was cut by 1 base and J by 4 bases, with 13 bases left in between. The CDR3 is made up of 15 amino acids. This CDR3 reads CASSIVAGAATEAFF. Here the CDR3 DNA reads TGTGCCAGTAGTATAGTCGCAGGGGCGGCCACTGAAGCTTTCTTT.

This chain links TRBV5-1 with TRBJ2-1; maybe TRBD1 (5 bases). V shed 0 bases and J shed 0 bases, with 10 bases lying between them. This CDR3 contains 16 residues. Per the germline V gene, CDR1 is SGHRS and CDR2 is YFSETQ. CDR3 DNA sequence: TGCGCCAGCAGCTTGGTGGGGCCGAACTCCTACAATGAGCAGTTCTTC. Amino acids: CASSLVGPNSYNEQFF.

This clone is a singleton in its sample. The rearrangement joins TRBV28 to TRBJ1-6, with 9 bases identical to TRBD1. CDR3 size: 15 residues. The germline CDR1 and CDR2 sequences are MDHEN and SYDVKM. J was trimmed by 9 bases and V by 5 bases; bases with no gene match: 8. The CDR3 loop is CASSTGTGRSSPLHF. In DNA form, the CDR3 reads TGTGCCAGCAGTACCGGGACAGGGCGGTCTTCACCCCTCCACTTT.

This clone is a singleton in its sample. The rearrangement uses TRBV4-2 and TRBJ2-3; the D gene is possibly TRBD2 (6 bases). Looked up from germline, CDR1 is LGHNA and CDR2 is YNFKEQ. V dropped 0 bases and J dropped 7 bases, with 17 bases sitting between them. The CDR3 spans 16 residues. The CDR3 spells CASSQESGGPPNTQYF. The CDR3, as DNA: TGTGCCAGCAGCCAAGAGAGCGGAGGGCCCCCAAATACGCAGTATTTT.